Listed here is a single TCR beta chain. Its antigen has not been determined. Base quality data are lacking; no much larger clone is found one base away. Patients with autoimmune disease history or receiving systemic immunosuppression were excluded from the trial. Peripheral blood for TCR sequencing was collected from all dose cohorts at baseline, on cycle 4 day 1, and on cycle 7 day 1. Samples were obtained from an open-label, multicenter, first-in-human phase I dose-escalation trial of ivuxolimab. Adults with locally advanced or metastatic head and neck squamous cell, hepatocellular, melanoma or renal cell carcinoma were enrolled in the trial. CD4+ and CD8+ T cells were sorted separately from peripheral blood before TCR sequencing. This specimen comes from a study of OX40 agonist ivuxolimab in advanced cancers. Some background on the complete study: Ivuxolimab was an agonistic, fully human IgG2 monoclonal antibody directed against OX40 (CD134), a costimulatory receptor. Intravenous ivuxolimab was administered to patients every 2 weeks at six dose levels: 0.01, 0.1, 0.3, 1.5, 3 and 10 mg/kg. Of the approximately 53 patients in dose escalation, about 20 had hepatocellular carcinoma, some 15 had melanoma, 9 had renal cell carcinoma and 9 had head and neck cancer. A male proportion of 82.7% and a mean age of about 60 years, ranging from about 20 to 85, were recorded for the dose-escalation cohort. Patients were allowed to have had prior anti-PD-1, anti-PD-L1 or anti-CTLA-4 therapy, and 40% of the dose-escalation patients had previously received checkpoint inhibitors. Three dose-escalation patients achieved partial responses, one with hepatocellular carcinoma and two with cutaneous melanoma. The purpose of peripheral TCRbeta sequencing was to test whether ivuxolimab changed TCR sequence diversity and led to clonal T-cell expansion. The monotherapy dose-escalation portion (N of about 50 patients) of the phase I ivuxolimab trial is reported in the paper.

Broad study findings and their caveats: Clonal expansion of both CD4+ and CD8+ blood T cells was observed from baseline to week 6 at doses 0.1 to 3.0 mg/kg. On average, CD8+ T cells showed more expanded clones than CD4+ T cells after ivuxolimab. Antigen specificity was not determined for the clonally expanded peripheral T cells. Low levels of normalized T-cell clonal expansion were also seen in some patients who did not respond. Partial responders in the 0.1-3.0 mg/kg groups had among the lowest normalized peripheral clonal expansion, especially among CD8+ T cells.

CDR1 and CDR2 are drawn from the germline V gene: SGHDT, YYEEEE. The CDR3 starts with the cysteine, ends with the phenylalanine, and has 15 residues. The read is trimmed to its CDR3 DNA, 45 bases read in frame from base 1. Trimming removed 2 bases from V and 3 bases from J; the gene matches leave 4 bases unexplained. Genomic DNA was isolated from the sorted cells so that the TCRbeta CDR3 region could be sequenced. The immunoSEQ Assay was used for sequencing of TCRbeta CDR3 regions. TCRdb retrieved this table from immuneACCESS and kept in-frame rearrangements only. Not all clones are present; in checked studies, unresolved V genes account for under half, and no reason is known for the remainder. Here the sample has some 86,000 clones; approximately 94% occur a single time. Over 8.5% of the sample belongs to the ten largest clones.

The chain is made from TRBV5-6 and TRBJ2-7; a stretch of 11 junction bases matches TRBD2. The specimen comprised CD4+ or CD8+ T cells sorted from blood, sampled in a trial of the OX40 agonist ivuxolimab. This receptor was obtained from an adult with an advanced solid tumor such as melanoma, head and neck, liver or kidney cancer. The DNA sequence is as follows: TGTGCCAGCAGCTTAAGACTAGCGGGGATCTACGAGCAGTACTTC. This codes for CASSLRLAGIYEQYF.